Sequencing of this TCR beta chain was carried out in a study of Graves' ophthalmopathy and Graves' hyperthyroidism. Study in general: Cases classed as stable hyperthyroidism had no ophthalmopathy within 18 months of follow-up.

General observations from the study: The study's model predicted ophthalmopathy progression at about 68% sensitivity and 72% to 85% specificity. Also, most clonotypes expanded in the thyroid above 0.001 frequency appeared in blood.

This CDR3 has 16 residues. The V end was cut by 4 bases, the J end by 3 bases, with 22 bases between. Germline V gene lookup returns CDR1 SQVTM and CDR2 ANQGSEA. Researchers turned away patients with other autoimmune diseases, uncontrolled infections, pregnancy or lactation. The authors amplified TCR beta CDR3 regions from RNA transcripts. The workflow started with a first-round RT-PCR run with HTBI primers and then moved on to a second-round multiplex PCR. MiXCR, run by TCRdb on the multiplex PCR reads, gives a single entry per CDR3 protein. The repertoire consists of about 1.1 million distinct CDR3 sequences, with 35% to 40% occurring once and the leading ten covering approximately 10%. Regarding this clonotype: Its cognate antigen is unknown.

Sequencing used peripheral blood or thyroid tissue (not recorded which). This clonotype was obtained from an adult man with Graves' hyperthyroidism. This chain links TRBV29-1 with TRBJ2-7; tentative D call: TRBD2 (7 bases). CDR3 in amino acids: CSVAPGGAGRDYEQYF. DNA of the CDR3: TGCAGCGTTGCTCCTGGGGGGGCAGGGAGAGACTACGAGCAGTACTTC.